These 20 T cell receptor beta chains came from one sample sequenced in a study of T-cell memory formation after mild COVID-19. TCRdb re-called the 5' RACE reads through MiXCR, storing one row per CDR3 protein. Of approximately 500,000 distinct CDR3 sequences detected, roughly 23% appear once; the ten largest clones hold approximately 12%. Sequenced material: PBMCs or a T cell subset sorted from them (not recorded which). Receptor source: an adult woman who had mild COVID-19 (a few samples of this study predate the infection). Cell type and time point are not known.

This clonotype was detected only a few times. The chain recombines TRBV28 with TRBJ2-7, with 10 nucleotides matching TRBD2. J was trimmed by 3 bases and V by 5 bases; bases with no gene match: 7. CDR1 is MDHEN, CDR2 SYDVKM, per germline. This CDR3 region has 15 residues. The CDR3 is CASSPILAGFYEQYF. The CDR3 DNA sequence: TGTGCCAGCAGTCCGATACTAGCGGGATTCTACGAGCAGTACTTC.

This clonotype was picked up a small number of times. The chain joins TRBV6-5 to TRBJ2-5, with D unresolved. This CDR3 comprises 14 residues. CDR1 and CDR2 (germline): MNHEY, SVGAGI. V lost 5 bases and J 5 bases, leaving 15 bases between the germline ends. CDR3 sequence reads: CASSTVTLPETQYF. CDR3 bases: TGTGCCAGCAGTACAGTGACACTGCCGGAGACCCAGTACTTC.

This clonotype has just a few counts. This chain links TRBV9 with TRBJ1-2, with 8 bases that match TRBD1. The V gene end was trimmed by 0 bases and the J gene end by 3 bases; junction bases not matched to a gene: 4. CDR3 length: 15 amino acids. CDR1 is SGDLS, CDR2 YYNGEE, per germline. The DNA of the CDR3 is TGTGCCAGCAGCGTAGATAACAGGGGGGACTATGGCTACACCTTC. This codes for CASSVDNRGDYGYTF.

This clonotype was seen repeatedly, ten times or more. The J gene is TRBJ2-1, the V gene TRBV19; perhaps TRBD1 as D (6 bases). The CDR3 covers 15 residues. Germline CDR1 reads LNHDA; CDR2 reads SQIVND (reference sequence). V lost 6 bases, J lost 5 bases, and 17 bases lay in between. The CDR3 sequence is CASSLTIQGHNEQFF. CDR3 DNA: TGTGCCAGTAGCTTAACAATACAGGGTCACAATGAGCAGTTCTTC.

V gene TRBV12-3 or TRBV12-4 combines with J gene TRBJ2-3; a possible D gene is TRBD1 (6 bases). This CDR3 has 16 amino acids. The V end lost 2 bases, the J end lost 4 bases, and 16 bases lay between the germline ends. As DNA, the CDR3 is TGTGCCAGCAGTTTATTCTATGGGGGCAGGGCAGATACGCAGTATTTT. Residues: CASSLFYGGRADTQYF.

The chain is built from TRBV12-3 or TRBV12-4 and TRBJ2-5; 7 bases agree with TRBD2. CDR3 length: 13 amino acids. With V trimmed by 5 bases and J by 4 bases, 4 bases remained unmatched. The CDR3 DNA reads TGTGCCAGCAGTATAAGGGAGGGAGAGACCCAGTACTTC. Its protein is CASSIREGETQYF.

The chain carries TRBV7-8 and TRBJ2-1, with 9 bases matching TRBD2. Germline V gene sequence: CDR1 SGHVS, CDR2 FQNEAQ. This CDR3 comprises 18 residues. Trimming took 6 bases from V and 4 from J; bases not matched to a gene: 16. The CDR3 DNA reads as TGTGCCAGCAGACCAGCTAGGCTAGCGGGAAATAGGTACAATGAGCAGTTCTTC. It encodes CASRPARLAGNRYNEQFF.

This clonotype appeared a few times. The CDR3 loop is CSVTGGAGQPQHF. The CDR3 nucleotides read TGCAGCGTCACCGGGGGGGCAGGTCAGCCCCAGCATTTT. The V and J genes are TRBV29-1 and TRBJ1-5, with D tentatively TRBD1 (6 bases). The CDR3 totals 13 residues. CDR1 is SQVTM and CDR2 is ANQGSEA in the germline V gene. V was trimmed by 6 bases and J by 6 bases, leaving 15 bases between them.

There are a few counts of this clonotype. Written as DNA, the CDR3 is TGTGCCAGCAGCCAAGAGTCCAGGGGGACCTACGAGCAGTACTTC. It is translated as CASSQESRGTYEQYF. The genes are TRBV3-1 and TRBJ2-7, with TRBD1 matching over 7 bases. The CDR3 length is 15 residues. The germline V gene has CDR1 LGHDT and CDR2 YNNKEL (reference sequence). V dropped 0 bases and J dropped 2; count of bases not matched to a gene: 4.

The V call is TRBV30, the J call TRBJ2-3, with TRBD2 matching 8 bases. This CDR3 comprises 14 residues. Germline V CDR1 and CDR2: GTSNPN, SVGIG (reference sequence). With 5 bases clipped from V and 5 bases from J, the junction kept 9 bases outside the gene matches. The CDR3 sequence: CAWAPTGGGDTQYF. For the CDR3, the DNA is TGTGCCTGGGCCCCAACCGGGGGGGGAGATACGCAGTATTTT. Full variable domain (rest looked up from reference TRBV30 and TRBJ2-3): SQTIHQWPATLVQPVGSPLSLECTVEGTSNPNLYWYRQAAGRGLQLLFYSVGIGQISSEVPQNLSASRPQDRQFILSSKKLLLSDSGFYLCAWAPTGGGDTQYFGPGTRLTVL.

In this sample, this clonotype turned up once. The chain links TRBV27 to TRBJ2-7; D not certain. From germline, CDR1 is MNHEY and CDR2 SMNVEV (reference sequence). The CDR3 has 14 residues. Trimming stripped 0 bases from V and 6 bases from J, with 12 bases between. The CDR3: CASSLSFEGSEQYF. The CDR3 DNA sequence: TGTGCCAGCAGTTTATCGTTCGAAGGGTCCGAGCAGTACTTC.

Here the CDR3 reads CASSVLGGTGGYEQYF. CDR3 in DNA: TGTGCCAGCAGTGTCCTCGGGGGGACAGGGGGCTACGAGCAGTACTTC. The V gene is TRBV6-1, the J gene TRBJ2-7, with 11 bases lining up with TRBD1. Germline CDR1 MNHNS, CDR2 SASEGT. CDR3 length: 16 amino acids. The V gene end was trimmed by 4 bases and the J gene end by 3 bases; junction bases not matched to a gene: 8.

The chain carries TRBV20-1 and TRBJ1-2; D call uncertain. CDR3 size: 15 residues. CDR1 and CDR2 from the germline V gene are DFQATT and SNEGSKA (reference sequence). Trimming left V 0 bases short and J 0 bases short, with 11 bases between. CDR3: CSARDLGMANYGYTF. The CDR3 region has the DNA TGCAGTGCTAGAGATTTGGGGATGGCTAACTATGGCTACACCTTC.

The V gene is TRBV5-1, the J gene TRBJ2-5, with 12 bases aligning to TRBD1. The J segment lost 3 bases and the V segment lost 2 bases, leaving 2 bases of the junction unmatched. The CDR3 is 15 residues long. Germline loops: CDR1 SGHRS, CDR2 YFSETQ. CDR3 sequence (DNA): TGCGCCAGCAGCTTCGGGACAGGGGGCGAAGAGACCCAGTACTTC. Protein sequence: CASSFGTGGEETQYF.

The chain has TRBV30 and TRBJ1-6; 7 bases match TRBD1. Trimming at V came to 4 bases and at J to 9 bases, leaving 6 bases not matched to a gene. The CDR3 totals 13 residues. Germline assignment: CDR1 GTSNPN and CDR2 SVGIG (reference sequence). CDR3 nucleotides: TGTGCCTGGAAACAGGGGCTGGGTTCACCCCTCCACTTT. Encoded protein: CAWKQGLGSPLHF.

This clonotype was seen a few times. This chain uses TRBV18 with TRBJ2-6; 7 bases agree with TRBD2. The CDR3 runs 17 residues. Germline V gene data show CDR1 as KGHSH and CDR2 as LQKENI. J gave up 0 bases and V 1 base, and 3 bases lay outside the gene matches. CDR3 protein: CASSPQAGFSGANVLTF. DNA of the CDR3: TGTGCCAGCTCACCACAAGCGGGGTTCTCTGGGGCCAACGTCCTGACTTTC.

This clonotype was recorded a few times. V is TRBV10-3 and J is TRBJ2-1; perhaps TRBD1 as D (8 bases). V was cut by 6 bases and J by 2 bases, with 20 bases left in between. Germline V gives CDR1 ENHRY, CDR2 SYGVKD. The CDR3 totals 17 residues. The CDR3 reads CAISGQGAGRTYNEQFF. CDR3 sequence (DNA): TGTGCCATCAGCGGACAGGGAGCGGGACGTACCTACAATGAGCAGTTCTTC.

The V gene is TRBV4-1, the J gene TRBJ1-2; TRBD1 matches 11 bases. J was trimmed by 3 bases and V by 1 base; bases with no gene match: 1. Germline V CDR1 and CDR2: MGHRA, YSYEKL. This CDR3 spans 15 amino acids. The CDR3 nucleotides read TGCGCCAGCAGCCAAGGGACAGGGGGCGACTATGGCTACACCTTC. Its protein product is CASSQGTGGDYGYTF.

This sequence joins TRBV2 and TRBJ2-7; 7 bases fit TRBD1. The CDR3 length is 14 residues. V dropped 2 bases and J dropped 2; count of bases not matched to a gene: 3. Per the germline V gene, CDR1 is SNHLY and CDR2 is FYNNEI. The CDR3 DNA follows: TGTGCCAGCAGTGAAAGGACAGGTACCTACGAGCAGTACTTC. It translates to CASSERTGTYEQYF.

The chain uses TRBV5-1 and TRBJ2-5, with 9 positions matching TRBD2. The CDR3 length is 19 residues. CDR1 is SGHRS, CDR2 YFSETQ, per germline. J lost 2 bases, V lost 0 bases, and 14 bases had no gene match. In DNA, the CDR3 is TGCGCCAGCAGCTTGGAGGGACTAGCAGTCCCAGAGAATCAAGAGACCCAGTACTTC. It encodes CASSLEGLAVPENQETQYF.